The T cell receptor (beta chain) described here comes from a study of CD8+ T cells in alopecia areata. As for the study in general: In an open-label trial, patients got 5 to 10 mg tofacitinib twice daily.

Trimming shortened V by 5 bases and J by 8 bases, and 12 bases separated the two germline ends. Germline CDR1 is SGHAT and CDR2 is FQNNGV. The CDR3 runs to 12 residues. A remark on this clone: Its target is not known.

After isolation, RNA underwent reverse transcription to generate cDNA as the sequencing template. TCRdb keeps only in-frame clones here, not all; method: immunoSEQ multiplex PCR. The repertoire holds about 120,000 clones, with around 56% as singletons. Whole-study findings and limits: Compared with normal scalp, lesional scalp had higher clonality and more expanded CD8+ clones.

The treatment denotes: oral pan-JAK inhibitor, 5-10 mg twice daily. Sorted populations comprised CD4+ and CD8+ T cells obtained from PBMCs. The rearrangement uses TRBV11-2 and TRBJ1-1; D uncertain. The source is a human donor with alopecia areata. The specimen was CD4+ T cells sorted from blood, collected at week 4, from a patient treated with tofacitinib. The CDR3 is CASSPQDAEAFF. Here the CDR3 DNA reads TGTGCCAGCAGCCCCCAGGACGCAGAAGCTTTCTTT.